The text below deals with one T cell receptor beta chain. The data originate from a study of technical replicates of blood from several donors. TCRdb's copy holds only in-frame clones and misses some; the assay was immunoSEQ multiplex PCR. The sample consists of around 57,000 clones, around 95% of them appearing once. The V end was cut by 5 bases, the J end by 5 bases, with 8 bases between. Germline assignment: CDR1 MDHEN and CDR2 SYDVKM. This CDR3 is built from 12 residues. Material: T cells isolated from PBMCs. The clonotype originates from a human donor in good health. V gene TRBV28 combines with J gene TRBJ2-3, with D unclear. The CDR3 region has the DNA TGTGCCAGCAGTCCTCCCGTAGATACGCAGTATTTT. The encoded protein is CASSPPVDTQYF. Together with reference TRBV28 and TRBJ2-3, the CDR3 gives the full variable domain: DVKVTQSSRYLVKRTGEKVFLECVQDMDHENMFWYRQDPGLGLRLIYFSYDVKMKEKGDIPEGYSVSREKKERFSLILESASTNQTSMYLCASSPPVDTQYFGPGTRLTVL.